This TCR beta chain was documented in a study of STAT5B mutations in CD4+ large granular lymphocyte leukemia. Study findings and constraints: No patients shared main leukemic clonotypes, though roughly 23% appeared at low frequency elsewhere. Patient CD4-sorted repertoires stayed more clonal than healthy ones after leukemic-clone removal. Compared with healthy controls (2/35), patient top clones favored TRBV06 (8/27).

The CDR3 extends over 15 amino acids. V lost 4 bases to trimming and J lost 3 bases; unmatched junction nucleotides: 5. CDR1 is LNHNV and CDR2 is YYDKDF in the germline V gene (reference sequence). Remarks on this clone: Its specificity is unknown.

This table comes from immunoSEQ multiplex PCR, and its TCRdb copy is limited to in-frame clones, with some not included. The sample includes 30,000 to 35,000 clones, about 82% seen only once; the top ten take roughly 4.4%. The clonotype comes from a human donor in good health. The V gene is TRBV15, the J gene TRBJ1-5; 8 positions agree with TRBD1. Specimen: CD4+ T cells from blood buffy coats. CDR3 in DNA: TGTGCCACCAGCACCCGGACAGGGAACAATCAGCCCCAGCATTTT. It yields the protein CATSTRTGNNQPQHF.